A single sample gave rise to the 6 T cell receptor beta chains below, sequenced in a study of T cell changes during pregnancy in multiple sclerosis (dated by TCRdb to about 2019). Library preparation used the immunoSEQ multiplex PCR assay. What TCRdb holds here is the immuneACCESS table cut down to in-frame rearrangements. Part of the clones is not present; checked against another copy, under half of the missing clones reflect an unresolved V gene, and the others are unexplained. In this sample the table shows under 70,000 clones, 85% to 95% of which occur a single time. The ten top clones hold under 0.35% of the sample. The sequencing used CD4+ T cells from peripheral blood mononuclear cells, collected after pregnancy. These receptors were taken from a female donor with multiple sclerosis, enrolled in a pregnancy study.

The V gene is TRBV7-2, the J gene TRBJ2-5; D not resolved. The CDR3 is 15 amino acids. V shed 1 base and J shed 1 base, with 10 bases lying between them. CDR1 and CDR2 from the germline V gene are SGHTA and FQGNSA. The CDR3 protein is CASSLGAGLQETQYF. In DNA form, the CDR3 reads TGTGCCAGCAGCTTAGGGGCAGGCCTCCAAGAGACCCAGTACTTC.

The V gene is TRBV7-2, the J gene TRBJ2-2; D uncertain. Germline V gene data show CDR1 as SGHTA and CDR2 as FQGNSA. The CDR3 is 15 residues long. Trimming removed 4 bases from V and 5 bases from J, with 14 bases in between. The CDR3: CASSSHAQPTGELFF. The CDR3 region has the DNA TGTGCCAGCAGCTCCCACGCACAGCCGACCGGGGAGCTGTTTTTT.

With regard to this clone: The sample has other DNA sequences that encode this CDR3 too. The CDR3 here is CASSLTGSSYEQYF. DNA for the CDR3: TGCGCCAGCAGCTTGACAGGGAGCTCCTACGAGCAGTACTTC. This sequence joins TRBV5-1 and TRBJ2-7; the D gene is possibly TRBD1 (6 bases). Germline V gene sequence: CDR1 SGHRS, CDR2 YFSETQ. V was clipped by 1 base and J by 0 bases, with 8 bases between them. CDR3 length equals 14 residues. The full variable domain, with the rest looked up from reference TRBV5-1 and TRBJ2-7, is KAGVTQTPRYLIKTRGQQVTLSCSPISGHRSVSWYQQTPGQGLQFLFEYFSETQRNKGNFPGRFSGRQFSNSRSEMNVSTLELGDSALYLCASSLTGSSYEQYFGPGTRLTVT.

V and J are TRBV5-6 and TRBJ2-2, with 10 bases identical to TRBD1. The CDR3 consists of 16 residues. CDR1 SGHDT and CDR2 YYEEEE come from the germline V gene. V lost 4 bases, J lost 5 bases, and 8 bases stayed unmatched. The CDR3 sequence: CASSDRQGAGTGELFF. As DNA, the CDR3 is TGTGCCAGCAGCGATCGACAGGGGGCAGGTACCGGGGAGCTGTTTTTT. Looking up the rest from reference TRBV5-6 and TRBJ2-2 gives the full variable domain: DAGVTQSPTHLIKTRGQQVTLRCSPKSGHDTVSWYQQALGQGPQFIFQYYEEEERQRGNFPDRFSGHQFPNYSSELNVNALLLGDSALYLCASSDRQGAGTGELFFGEGSRLTVL.

The chain uses TRBV5-4 and TRBJ2-5; D gene unclear. Germline V gene data show CDR1 as SGHNT and CDR2 as YYREEE (reference sequence). V was trimmed by 4 bases and J by 5 bases, leaving 9 bases between them. CDR3 length: 12 residues. CDR3 region: CASSPTPETQYF. The CDR3 nucleotides read TGTGCCAGCAGCCCTACTCCGGAGACCCAGTACTTC.

The J gene is TRBJ2-3, the V gene TRBV10-2; TRBD2 might be the D (6 bases). CDR3 size: 15 residues. Per the germline V gene, CDR1 is WSHSY and CDR2 is SAAADI. V gave up 4 bases and J gave up 0 bases, with 11 bases separating them. DNA of the CDR3: TGCGCCAGCAGTGTCGGGGGTTTCAGCACAGATACGCAGTATTTT. The encoded protein is CASSVGGFSTDTQYF.